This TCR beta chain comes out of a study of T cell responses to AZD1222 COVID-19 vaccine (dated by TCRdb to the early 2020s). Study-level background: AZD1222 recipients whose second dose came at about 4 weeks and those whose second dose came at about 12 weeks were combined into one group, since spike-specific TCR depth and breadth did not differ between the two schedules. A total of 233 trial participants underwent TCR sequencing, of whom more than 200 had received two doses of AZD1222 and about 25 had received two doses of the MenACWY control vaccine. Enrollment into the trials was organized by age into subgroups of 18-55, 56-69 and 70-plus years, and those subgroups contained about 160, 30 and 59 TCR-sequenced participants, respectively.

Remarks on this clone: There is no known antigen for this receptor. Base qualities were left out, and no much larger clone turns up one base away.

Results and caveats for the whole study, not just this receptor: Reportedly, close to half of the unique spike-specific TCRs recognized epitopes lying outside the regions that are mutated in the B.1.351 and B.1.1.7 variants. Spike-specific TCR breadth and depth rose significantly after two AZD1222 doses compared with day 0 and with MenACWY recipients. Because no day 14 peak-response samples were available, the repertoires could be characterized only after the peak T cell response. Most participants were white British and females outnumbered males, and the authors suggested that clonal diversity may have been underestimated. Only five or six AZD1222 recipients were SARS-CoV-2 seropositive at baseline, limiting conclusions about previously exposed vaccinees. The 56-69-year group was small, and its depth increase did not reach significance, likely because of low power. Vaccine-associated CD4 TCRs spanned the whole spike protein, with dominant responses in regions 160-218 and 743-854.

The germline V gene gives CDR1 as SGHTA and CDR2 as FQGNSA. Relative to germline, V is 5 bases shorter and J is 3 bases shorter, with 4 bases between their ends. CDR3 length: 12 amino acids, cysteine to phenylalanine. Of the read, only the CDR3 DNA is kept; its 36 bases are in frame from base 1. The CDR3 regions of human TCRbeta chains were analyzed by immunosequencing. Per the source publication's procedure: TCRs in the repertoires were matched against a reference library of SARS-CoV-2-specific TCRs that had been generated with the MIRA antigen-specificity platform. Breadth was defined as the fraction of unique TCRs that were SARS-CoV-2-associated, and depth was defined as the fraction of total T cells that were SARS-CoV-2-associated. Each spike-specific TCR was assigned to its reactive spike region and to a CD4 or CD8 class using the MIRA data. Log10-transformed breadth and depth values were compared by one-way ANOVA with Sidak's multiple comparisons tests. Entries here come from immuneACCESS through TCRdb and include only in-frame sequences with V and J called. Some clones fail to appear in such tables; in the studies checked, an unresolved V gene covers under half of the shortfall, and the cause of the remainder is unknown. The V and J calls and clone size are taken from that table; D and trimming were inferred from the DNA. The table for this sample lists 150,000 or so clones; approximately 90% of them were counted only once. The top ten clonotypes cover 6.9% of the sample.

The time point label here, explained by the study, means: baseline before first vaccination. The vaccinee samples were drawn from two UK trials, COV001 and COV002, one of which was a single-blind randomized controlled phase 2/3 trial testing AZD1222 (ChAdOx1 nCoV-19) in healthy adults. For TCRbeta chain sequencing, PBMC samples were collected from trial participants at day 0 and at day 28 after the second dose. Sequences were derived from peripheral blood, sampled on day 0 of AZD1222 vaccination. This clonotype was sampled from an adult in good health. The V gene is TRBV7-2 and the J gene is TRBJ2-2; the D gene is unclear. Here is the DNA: TGTGCCAGCAGCAGGCACACCGGGGAGCTGTTTTTT. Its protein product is CASSRHTGELFF.